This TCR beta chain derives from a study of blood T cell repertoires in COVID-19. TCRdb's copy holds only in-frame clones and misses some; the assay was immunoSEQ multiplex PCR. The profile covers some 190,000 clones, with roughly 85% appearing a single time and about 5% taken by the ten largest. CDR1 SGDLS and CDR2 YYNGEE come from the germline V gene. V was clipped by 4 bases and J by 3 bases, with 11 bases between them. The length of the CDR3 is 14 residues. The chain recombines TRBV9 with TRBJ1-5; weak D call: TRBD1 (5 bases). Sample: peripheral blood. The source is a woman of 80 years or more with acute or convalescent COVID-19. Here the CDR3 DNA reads TGTGCCAGCAGCCGCGACAGATACAATCAGCCCCAGCATTTT. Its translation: CASSRDRYNQPQHF.